The subject of this entry is one T cell receptor (beta chain). What it recognizes is unknown. The junction had 8 bases not matched to a gene; V was cut back by 0 bases and J by 3 bases. Looked up from germline, CDR1 is SGHTA and CDR2 is FQGNSA. CDR3 length equals 17 residues. This sample was included in a study of blood T cells in healthy people across ages. The study's findings and limits: It was held that diversity estimates obtained from one million T cells represented underestimates.

Then a second PCR, running roughly 6 to 11 cycles, was carried out with a sample-barcoded 5' primer and a J-beta primer mix. With 12 random nucleotides, a template-switch adaptor tagged each individual cDNA molecule. One entry per CDR3 protein, called by TCRdb with MiXCR from the 5' RACE reads. The data hold hundreds of thousands of distinct CDR3 sequences, with 45% to 50% observed a single time. Input material: blood. The V call is TRBV7-2, the J call TRBJ2-1; 7 nucleotides line up with TRBD2. This clonotype was sampled from a woman between 55 and 75 years old in good health. The CDR3 coding sequence is TGTGCCAGCAGCTTAGCGCTTTCGGGAGGCAGCTACAATGAGCAGTTCTTC. Protein product: CASSLALSGGSYNEQFF.